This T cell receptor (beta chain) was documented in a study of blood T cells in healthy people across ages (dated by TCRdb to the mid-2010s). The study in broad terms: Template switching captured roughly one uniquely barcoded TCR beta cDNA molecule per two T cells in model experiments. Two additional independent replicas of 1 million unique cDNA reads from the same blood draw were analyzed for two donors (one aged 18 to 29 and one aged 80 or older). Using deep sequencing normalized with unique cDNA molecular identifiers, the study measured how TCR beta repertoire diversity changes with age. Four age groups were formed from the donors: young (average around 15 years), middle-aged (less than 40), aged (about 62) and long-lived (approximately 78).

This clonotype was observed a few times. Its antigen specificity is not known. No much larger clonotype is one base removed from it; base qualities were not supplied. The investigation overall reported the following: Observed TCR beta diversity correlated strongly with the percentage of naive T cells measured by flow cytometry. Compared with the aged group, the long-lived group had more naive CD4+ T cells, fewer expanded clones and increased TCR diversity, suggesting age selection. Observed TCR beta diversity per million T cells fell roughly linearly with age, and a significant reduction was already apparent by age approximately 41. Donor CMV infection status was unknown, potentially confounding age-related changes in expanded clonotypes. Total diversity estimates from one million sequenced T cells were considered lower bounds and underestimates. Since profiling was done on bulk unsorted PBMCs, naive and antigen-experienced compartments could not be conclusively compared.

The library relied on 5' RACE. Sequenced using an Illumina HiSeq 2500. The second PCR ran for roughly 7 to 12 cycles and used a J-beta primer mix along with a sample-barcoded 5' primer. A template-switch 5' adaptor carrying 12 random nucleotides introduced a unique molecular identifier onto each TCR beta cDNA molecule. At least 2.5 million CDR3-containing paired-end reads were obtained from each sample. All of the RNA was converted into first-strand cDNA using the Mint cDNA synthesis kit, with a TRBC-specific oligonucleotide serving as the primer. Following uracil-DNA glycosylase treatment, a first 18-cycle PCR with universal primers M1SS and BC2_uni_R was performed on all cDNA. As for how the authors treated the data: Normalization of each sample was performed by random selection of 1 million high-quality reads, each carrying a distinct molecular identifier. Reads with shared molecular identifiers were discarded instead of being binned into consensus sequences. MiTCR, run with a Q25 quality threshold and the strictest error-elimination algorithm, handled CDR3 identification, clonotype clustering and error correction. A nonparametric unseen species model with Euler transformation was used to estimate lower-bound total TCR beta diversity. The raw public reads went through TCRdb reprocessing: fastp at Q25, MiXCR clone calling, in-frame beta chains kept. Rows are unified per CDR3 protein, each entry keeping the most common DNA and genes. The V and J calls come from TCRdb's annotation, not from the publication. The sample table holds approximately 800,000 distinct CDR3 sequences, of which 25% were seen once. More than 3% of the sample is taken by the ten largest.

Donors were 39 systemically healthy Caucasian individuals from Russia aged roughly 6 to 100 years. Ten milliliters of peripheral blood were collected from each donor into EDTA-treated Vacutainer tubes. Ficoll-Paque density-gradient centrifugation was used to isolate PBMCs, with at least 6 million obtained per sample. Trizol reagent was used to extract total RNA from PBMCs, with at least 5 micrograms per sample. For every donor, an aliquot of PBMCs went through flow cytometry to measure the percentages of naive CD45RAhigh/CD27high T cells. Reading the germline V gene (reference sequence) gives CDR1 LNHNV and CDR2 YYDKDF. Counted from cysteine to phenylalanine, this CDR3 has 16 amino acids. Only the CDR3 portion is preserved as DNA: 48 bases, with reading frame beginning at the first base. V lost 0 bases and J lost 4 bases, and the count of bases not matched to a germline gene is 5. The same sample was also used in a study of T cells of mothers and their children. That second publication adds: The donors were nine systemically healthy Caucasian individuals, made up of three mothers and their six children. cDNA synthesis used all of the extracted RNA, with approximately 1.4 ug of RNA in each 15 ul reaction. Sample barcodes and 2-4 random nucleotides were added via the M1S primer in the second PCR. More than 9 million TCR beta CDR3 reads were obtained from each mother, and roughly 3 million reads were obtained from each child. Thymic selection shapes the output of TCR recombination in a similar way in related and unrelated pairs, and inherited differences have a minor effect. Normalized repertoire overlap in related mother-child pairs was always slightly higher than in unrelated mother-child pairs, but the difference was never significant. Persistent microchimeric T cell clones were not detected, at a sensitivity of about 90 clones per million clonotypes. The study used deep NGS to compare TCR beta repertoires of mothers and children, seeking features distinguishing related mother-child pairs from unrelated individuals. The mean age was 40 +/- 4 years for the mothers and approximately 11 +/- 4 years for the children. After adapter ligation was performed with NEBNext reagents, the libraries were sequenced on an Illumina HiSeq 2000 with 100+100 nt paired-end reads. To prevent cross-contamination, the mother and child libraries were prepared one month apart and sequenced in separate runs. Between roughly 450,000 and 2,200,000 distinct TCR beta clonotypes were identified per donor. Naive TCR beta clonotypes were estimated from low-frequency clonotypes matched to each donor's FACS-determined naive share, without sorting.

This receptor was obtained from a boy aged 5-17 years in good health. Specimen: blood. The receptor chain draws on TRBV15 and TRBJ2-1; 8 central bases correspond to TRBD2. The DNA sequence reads TGTGCCACCAGCAGAGATGGGGCTAGCGGGTACAATGAGCAGTTCTTC. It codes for CATSRDGASGYNEQFF.